The 25 T cell receptor beta chains below all came from one sample that was sequenced in a study of blood T cell repertoires in COVID-19. Using immunoSEQ multiplex PCR, the repertoire was profiled, and TCRdb retains in-frame clones only, with some absent. This table holds 150,000 to 200,000 clones, 88% found once. The sequenced material came from PBMCs or T cells enriched from blood (not recorded which). These receptors were taken from a woman between 18 and 29 years old who had recovered from COVID-19.

The rearrangement uses TRBV27 and TRBJ2-2; TRBD1 matches at 9 bases. The V segment lost 6 bases and the J segment 3 bases; nucleotides outside the gene matches: 5. The CDR3 covers 15 residues. Germline loops: CDR1 MNHEY, CDR2 SMNVEV (reference sequence). This CDR3 is CASRLRTGDTGELFF. CDR3 nucleotides: TGTGCCAGCAGGCTACGGACAGGGGACACCGGGGAGCTGTTTTTT.

This clone was found once. V gene TRBV28 combines with J gene TRBJ1-5, with a tentative D call TRBD1 (5 bases). This CDR3 spans 13 amino acids. The germline gives CDR1 MDHEN, CDR2 SYDVKM. The CDR3 nucleotides are TGTGGCACAGGCGGACGCGGCAATCAGCCCCAGCATTTT. Protein product: CGTGGRGNQPQHF.

This clone came up once. J is TRBJ2-1 and V is TRBV7-2; D gene unclear. This CDR3 is built from 13 residues. Trimming took 0 bases from V and 8 from J, leaving 8 bases between them. Germline V lookup: CDR1 SGHTA, CDR2 FQGNSA. CDR3 in DNA: TGTGCCAGCAGCTTAGCGTCTTTCCATGAGCAGTTCTTC. Protein product: CASSLASFHEQFF.

CDR3 bases: TGTGCCATCAGTGAGGGACAGGATCCTGGAAACACCATATATTTT. It translates to CAISEGQDPGNTIYF. The chain has TRBV10-3 and TRBJ1-3; 7 nucleotides align to TRBD1. Losses at the gene ends were 2 bases for V and 2 bases for J; bases not matched to a gene: 3. CDR1 ENHRY and CDR2 SYGVKD come from the germline V gene. The CDR3 length is 15 residues.

In nucleotides, the CDR3 is TGCGCCAGCAGCTCGACAGTGAACACTGAAGCTTTCTTT. Protein: CASSSTVNTEAFF. The chain uses TRBV5-1 and TRBJ1-1; D is perhaps TRBD1 (5 bases). With 3 bases removed from V and 0 bases from J, the gap between germline ends came to 6 bases. Germline V gene sequence: CDR1 SGHRS, CDR2 YFSETQ. The CDR3 totals 13 residues.

The V call is TRBV5-6, the J call TRBJ1-1, with TRBD1 identical over 11 bases. The CDR3 length is 15 residues. Unmatched junction bases numbered 4, after V lost 2 bases and J lost 4 bases. Germline V gives CDR1 SGHDT, CDR2 YYEEEE. The CDR3 sequence is CASSFPGTGGTEAFF. The CDR3 nucleotides are TGTGCCAGCAGCTTCCCCGGGACAGGGGGCACTGAAGCTTTCTTT.

V usage is TRBV6-5 and J usage is TRBJ1-5, with D maybe TRBD1 (6 bases). The V and J ends lost 6 bases and 6 bases respectively, with 15 bases between them. The CDR3 totals 14 residues. Looked up from germline, CDR1 is MNHEY and CDR2 is SVGAGI. The CDR3 loop reads CASSSRRGGQPQHF. The DNA for the CDR3 is TGTGCCAGCAGCTCCCGAAGGGGGGGTCAGCCCCAGCATTTT.

This rearrangement joins TRBV28 to TRBJ2-2, with unresolved D. V was clipped by 10 bases and J by 5 bases, with 23 bases between them. Germline V CDR1 and CDR2: MDHEN, SYDVKM. CDR3 size: 16 residues. The CDR3 DNA reads TGTGCCACTCTGACCCTCACAGCCCGCCAGACCGGGGAGCTGTTTTTT. Protein: CATLTLTARQTGELFF.

The V gene is TRBV5-1, the J gene TRBJ2-2, with no clear D. Germline values: CDR1 SGHRS, CDR2 YFSETQ. The CDR3 extends over 14 amino acids. The V and J ends lost 1 base and 1 base respectively, with 5 bases between them. The CDR3 reads CASSLPGNTGELFF. CDR3 DNA sequence: TGCGCCAGCAGCTTGCCAGGGAACACCGGGGAGCTGTTTTTT.

The chain combines TRBV5-1 with TRBJ1-2; 10 bases align to TRBD1. With V trimmed by 4 bases and J by 8 bases, 11 bases remained unmatched. Germline loops: CDR1 SGHRS, CDR2 YFSETQ. The CDR3 has 15 residues. This CDR3 reads CASSLGQGGLEGYTF. CDR3 coding DNA: TGCGCCAGCAGCCTCGGACAGGGGGGGCTCGAGGGCTACACCTTC.

The chain has TRBV10-2 and TRBJ1-2, with a tentative D call TRBD1 (6 bases). The germline V gene encodes CDR1 WSHSY and CDR2 SAAADI. V was shortened by 6 bases and J by 6 bases, with 17 bases between the two germline ends. This CDR3 region has 14 residues. The DNA of the CDR3 is TGCGCCAGCAGACTCGGGGGGGCCGTGGATGGCTACACCTTC. Amino acid sequence: CASRLGGAVDGYTF.

The rearrangement joins TRBV28 to TRBJ1-1, with TRBD1 matching 7 bases. V trimming: 3 bases; J trimming: 4 bases; junction bases outside the gene matches: 5. The germline V gene has CDR1 MDHEN and CDR2 SYDVKM. The CDR3 consists of 14 residues. DNA of the CDR3: TGTGCCAGCAGTTTCCAGGGGGGCGGCACTGAAGCTTTCTTT. Amino acid sequence: CASSFQGGGTEAFF.

The chain recombines TRBV7-2 with TRBJ2-3; no firm D call. The germline V and J ends were trimmed by 2 bases and 10 bases, with 10 bases remaining between them. CDR3 length: 12 residues. CDR1 is SGHTA and CDR2 is FQGNSA in the germline V gene. The CDR3 region is CASSLNLVPQYF. The CDR3 bases are TGTGCCAGCAGCTTAAATCTTGTTCCGCAGTATTTT.

A few counts support this clone. In the same sample, other DNA sequences code for this CDR3. The chain is built from TRBV3-1 (or the pseudogene TRBV3-2) and TRBJ1-2; D perhaps matches TRBD1 (5 bases). This CDR3 spans 14 amino acids. Germline lookup yields CDR1 LGHDT and CDR2 YNNKEL (reference sequence). Trimming took off 1 base at V and 4 bases at J, with 10 bases between the two ends. CDR3 sequence: CASSQGQGVYGYTF. The DNA for the CDR3 is TGTGCCAGCAGCCAAGGACAAGGGGTCTATGGCTACACCTTC.

Written as DNA, the CDR3 is TGTGCCAGCAGTGCCGTGGGGAGGGACGCCACTGAAGCTTTCTTT. This gives the protein CASSAVGRDATEAFF. The chain combines TRBV2 with TRBJ1-1; perhaps TRBD1 as D (5 bases). The CDR3 has 15 amino acids. Germline lookup yields CDR1 SNHLY and CDR2 FYNNEI. Trimming left V 4 bases short and J 4 bases short, with 16 bases between.

The genes are TRBV27 and TRBJ1-2, with TRBD1 matching over 8 bases. The CDR3 extends over 15 amino acids. Germline values: CDR1 MNHEY, CDR2 SMNVEV (reference sequence). The V and J ends lost 5 bases and 3 bases, in that order; junction bases with no gene match: 8. The CDR3 nucleotides read TGTGCCAGCAGTGCCTCACAGGGGGAACACTATGGCTACACCTTC. Its translation: CASSASQGEHYGYTF.

The chain combines TRBV6-5 with TRBJ1-2, with TRBD1 identical over 8 bases. Germline assignment: CDR1 MNHEY and CDR2 SVGAGI. This CDR3 has 14 amino acids. The V and J ends lost 4 bases and 4 bases, in that order; junction bases with no gene match: 5. The CDR3 nucleotides are TGTGCCAGCAGTTTCGGACAGGGCCTCTATGGCTACACCTTC. The encoded protein is CASSFGQGLYGYTF.

This clone is a singleton in its sample. The chain recombines TRBV6-2 or TRBV6-3 with TRBJ1-1; no clear D gene. Germline loops: CDR1 MNHEY, CDR2 SVGEGT. The CDR3 consists of 12 residues. The V end lost 2 bases, the J end lost 8 bases, and 9 bases lay between the germline ends. This chain's CDR3 is CASSYISEEAFF. In DNA form, the CDR3 reads TGTGCCAGCAGTTACATTTCGGAGGAAGCTTTCTTT.

This chain uses TRBV2 with TRBJ2-7, with TRBD2 identical over 12 bases. V dropped 6 bases and J dropped 2; count of bases not matched to a gene: 11. The CDR3 is 17 residues long. The germline V gene encodes CDR1 SNHLY and CDR2 FYNNEI. In DNA, the CDR3 is TGTGCCAGCAGGAAGTCTAGCGGGAGGGCCATCGCCTACGAGCAGTACTTC. Translated, it gives CASRKSSGRAIAYEQYF.

The chain couples TRBV10-3 to TRBJ2-2; D is uncertain. The CDR3 sequence is 13 residues long. Per germline, CDR1 ENHRY and CDR2 SYGVKD. V gave up 2 bases and J gave up 4 bases, with 5 bases separating them. The CDR3 coding sequence is TGTGCCATCAGTGAGGGCCCCACCGGGGAGCTGTTTTTT. Translated, it gives CAISEGPTGELFF.

The chain combines TRBV19 with TRBJ2-1, with 7 bases lining up with TRBD2. Trimming at V came to 3 bases and at J to 7 bases, leaving 6 bases not matched to a gene. CDR1 is LNHDA and CDR2 is SQIVND in the germline V gene (reference sequence). This CDR3 contains 14 residues. The CDR3 is CASSISGLENEQFF. CDR3 coding DNA: TGTGCCAGTAGTATTAGCGGGCTCGAGAATGAGCAGTTCTTC.

This clone showed up just a few times. This chain links TRBV12-5 with TRBJ1-1, with D possibly being TRBD1 (5 bases). Germline CDR1 reads LGHNT; CDR2 reads FRNRAP. The CDR3 contains 12 residues. Trimming took off 5 bases at V and 3 bases at J, with 7 bases between the two ends. CDR3 bases: TGTGCTAGTGGTAGGGGTGACACTGAAGCTTTCTTT. It yields the protein CASGRGDTEAFF.

V gene TRBV29-1 combines with J gene TRBJ2-2, with TRBD2 identical over 13 bases. This CDR3 is 14 amino acids long. Germline assignment: CDR1 SQVTM and CDR2 ANQGSEA. With 6 bases clipped from V and 4 bases from J, the junction kept 2 bases outside the gene matches. The CDR3 protein is CSVGLAGATGELFF. The CDR3, as DNA: TGCAGCGTCGGACTAGCGGGGGCCACCGGGGAGCTGTTTTTT.

The rearrangement joins TRBV6-1 to TRBJ2-7; 7 bases match TRBD1. The germline V gene encodes CDR1 MNHNS and CDR2 SASEGT. The trim removed 1 base at V and 5 bases at J, leaving 5 bases unmatched. CDR3 length equals 14 residues. DNA for the CDR3: TGTGCCAGCAGTGAAGTGGGACAGTCCCACGAGCAGTACTTC. It is translated as CASSEVGQSHEQYF.

J is TRBJ2-1 and V is TRBV18, with TRBD2 as a possible D gene (5 bases). The V gene's germline CDR1 is KGHSH and CDR2 LQKENI. The CDR3 runs to 13 residues. V lost 2 bases, J lost 7 bases, and 9 bases lay in between. The CDR3: CASSPSRGNEQFF. CDR3 nucleotides: TGTGCCAGCTCACCATCTCGAGGGAATGAGCAGTTCTTC.